This TCR beta chain was found in a study of blood T cell repertoires in COVID-19. Study at large: COVID-19 samples from acute and convalescent phases originated in the United States, Italy and Spain. T cells, B-cell-depleted T cells, or PBMCs provided the cDNA or gDNA that served as material.

Germline CDR1 MDHEN, CDR2 SYDVKM. With V trimmed by 4 bases and J by 1 base, 15 bases remained unmatched. The CDR3 covers 18 residues. The Seattle site enrolled patients during active infection and followed them longitudinally. Study processing details: Amplification with reference gene primers provided the estimates of nucleated cell counts. Clones were read by immunoSEQ multiplex PCR, and TCRdb kept only the in-frame ones, dropping some. That table gives V, J and clone size, and the DNA gave D and trimming. In the table there are about 180,000 clones, 79% of which are singletons. The receptor was derived from an older woman with COVID-19, enrolled during active disease. The chain is built from TRBV28 and TRBJ2-5, with 7 bases lining up with TRBD1. The sample comprised peripheral blood. The CDR3 protein is CASSSPSIDRALQETQYF. CDR3 coding DNA: TGTGCCAGCAGTTCCCCTTCAATCGACAGGGCCCTCCAAGAGACCCAGTACTTC.